This TCR beta chain was sequenced during a study of blood T cell repertoires in COVID-19. Trimming left V 1 base short and J 12 bases short, with 18 bases between. Germline CDR1 GTSNPN, CDR2 SVGIG (reference sequence). The CDR3 totals 13 residues. Clones were sequenced by immunoSEQ multiplex PCR, and TCRdb holds only the in-frame ones, with some missing. The data contain some 96,000 clones, around 88% of them seen just once; the ten biggest clones take up approximately 5.3%. The sequence was obtained from a human donor in a cohort sampled during active COVID-19. Sequencing used peripheral blood. The chain employs TRBV30 and TRBJ1-2, with D perhaps TRBD1 (6 bases). This chain's CDR3 is CAWSDGPGTRDTF. The CDR3 DNA is TGTGCCTGGAGTGACGGCCCCGGGACACGGGACACCTTC.